The present entry profiles one T cell receptor (beta chain) with its context. Mismatch with germline at one junction end may stem from a read error. Authors' methods: From reference gene primer amplification, estimates of nucleated cell counts were derived. Clones were read by immunoSEQ multiplex PCR, and TCRdb kept only the in-frame ones, dropping some. V and J calls plus clone size are reproduced from that table; the DNA served to infer D and trimming. The sample has about 190,000 clones, 65% to 80% seen once; the top ten hold less than 15%. Germline V lookup: CDR1 LGHDT, CDR2 YNNKEL (reference sequence). There are 16 residues in the CDR3. The data stem from a study of blood T cell repertoires in COVID-19. Study summary: From the United States, Italy and Spain came samples of acute and convalescent COVID-19. Sample material is recorded as cDNA or gDNA derived from T cells, B-cell-depleted T cells, or PBMCs.

Sequencing was carried out using peripheral blood. This receptor was obtained from a man aged 45-65 years who had recovered from COVID-19. The V and J genes are TRBV3-1 (or the pseudogene TRBV3-2) and TRBJ1-6; possible D gene TRBD1, 5 bases. CDR3 amino acids: CASSQSAGSYNSPLYF. The CDR3 DNA sequence: TGTGCCAGCAGCCAATCCGCAGGGTCCTATAATTCACCCCTCTACTTT.